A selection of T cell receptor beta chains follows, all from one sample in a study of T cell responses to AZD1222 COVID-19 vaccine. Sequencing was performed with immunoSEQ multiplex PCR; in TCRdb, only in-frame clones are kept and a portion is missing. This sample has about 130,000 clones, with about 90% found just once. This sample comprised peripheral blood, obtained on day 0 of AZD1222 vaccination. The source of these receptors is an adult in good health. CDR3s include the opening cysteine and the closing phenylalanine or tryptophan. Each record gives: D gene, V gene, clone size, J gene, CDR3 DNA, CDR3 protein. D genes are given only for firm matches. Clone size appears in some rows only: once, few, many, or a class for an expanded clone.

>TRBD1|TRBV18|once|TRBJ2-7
TGTGCCAGCTCACCGGGACAGGGGAGCTACGAGCAGTACTTC
CASSPGQGSYEQYF
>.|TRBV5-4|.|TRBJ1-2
TGTGCCAGCAGCTTGGGATGGCAGAATAGATATGGCTACACCTTC
CASSLGWQNRYGYTF
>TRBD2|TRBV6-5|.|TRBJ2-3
TGTGCCAGCAGCCCCGGCGGGAGGGAGCAGTATTTT
CASSPGGREQYF
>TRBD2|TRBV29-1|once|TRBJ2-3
TGCAGCGTTGTGCCGGGGGGGGCAGATACGCAGTATTTT
CSVVPGGADTQYF
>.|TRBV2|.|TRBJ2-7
TGTGCCAGCAGCAAACAGGCTACCTACGAGCAGTACTTC
CASSKQATYEQYF
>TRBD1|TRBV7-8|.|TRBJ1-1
TGTGCCAGCACCCGGGACAGGGAAGCTTTCTTT
CASTRDREAFF
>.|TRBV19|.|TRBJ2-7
TGTGCCAGTAGTAACCCACAGGTCTCCTACGAGCAGTACTTC
CASSNPQVSYEQYF
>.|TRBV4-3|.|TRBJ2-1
TGCGCCAGCAGCCAGACCTCTTTCCATGAGCAGTTCTTC
CASSQTSFHEQFF
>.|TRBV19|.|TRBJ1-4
TGTGCCAGTACCCCATCTACCCGGGAAGCTGGCGAAAAACTGTTTTTT
CASTPSTREAGEKLFF
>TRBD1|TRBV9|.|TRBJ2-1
TGTGCCAGCAGCGTCCGGGACAGGGGCTTCAATGAGCAGTTCTTC
CASSVRDRGFNEQFF
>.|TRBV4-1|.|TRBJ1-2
TGCGCCAGCAGCCACCCCCTAGCCAGGAAGGATCGGCGTGGCTACACCTTC
CASSHPLARKDRRGYTF
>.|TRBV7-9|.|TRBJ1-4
TGTGCCAGCAGCCTAACCGGGACCGAAAAACTGTTTTTT
CASSLTGTEKLFF
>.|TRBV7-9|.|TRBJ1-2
TGTGCCAGCAGCTCGGGGGATGGCTACACCTTC
CASSSGDGYTF
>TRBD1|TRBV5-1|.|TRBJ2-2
TGCGCCAGCAGTCAAGGGACAGAAGCCGGGGAGCTGTTTTTT
CASSQGTEAGELFF
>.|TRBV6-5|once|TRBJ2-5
TGTGCCCTATCGACCACCCGGGGCCAAGAGACCCAGTACTTC
CALSTTRGQETQYF
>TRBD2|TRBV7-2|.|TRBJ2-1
TGTGCCAGCCTCAAGAGGGCGGGGGGGTTCTACAATGAGCAGTTCTTC
CASLKRAGGFYNEQFF